This T cell receptor beta chain was observed in a study of cytotoxic CD8 clonotypes in ibrutinib-treated CLL. V shed 4 bases and J shed 1 base, with 11 bases lying between them. CDR1 is SEHNR, CDR2 FQNEAQ, per germline (reference sequence). The CDR3 totals 15 residues. Sequenced by immunoSEQ multiplex PCR; TCRdb stores in-frame clones only, minus some. Of 130,000 or so clones detected, 77% appear once; the ten largest clones hold roughly a quarter. Specimen: PBMCs, collected after 12 months of ibrutinib treatment. This TCR was recovered from a human donor with chronic lymphocytic leukemia. The chain carries TRBV7-9 and TRBJ1-3; a weak D match, TRBD1 (5 bases). CDR3 coding DNA: TGTGCCAGCAGCTCGACGGACATGTCTGGAAACACCATATATTTT. The encoded protein is CASSSTDMSGNTIYF.